This passage covers 28 T cell receptor beta chains from one sample sequenced in a study of blood T cell repertoires in COVID-19. Sequencing was performed with immunoSEQ multiplex PCR; in TCRdb, only in-frame clones are kept and a portion is missing. The profile covers approximately 180,000 clones, with around 80% appearing a single time and 12% to 15% taken by the ten largest. Sequenced sample: PBMCs or T cells enriched from blood (not recorded which). Receptors originate from a middle-aged man who had recovered from COVID-19.

The chain recombines TRBV3-1 (or the pseudogene TRBV3-2) with TRBJ2-3; 10 nucleotides match TRBD2. The length of the CDR3 is 14 residues. Germline V lookup: CDR1 LGHDT, CDR2 YNNKEL (reference sequence). Germline trimming cut 2 bases from V and 4 bases from J; bases unmatched to any gene: 0. CDR3: CASSQLAGADTQYF. Written as DNA, the CDR3 is TGTGCCAGCAGCCAACTAGCGGGGGCAGATACGCAGTATTTT.

The CDR3 loop reads CASRKEQGGTGELFF. For the CDR3, the DNA is TGTGCCAGCAGAAAAGAACAGGGTGGAACCGGGGAGCTGTTTTTT. V and J are TRBV9 and TRBJ2-2; maybe TRBD1 (6 bases). The CDR3 is 15 residues long. Germline lookup yields CDR1 SGDLS and CDR2 YYNGEE. V gave up 5 bases and J gave up 5 bases, with 16 bases separating them.

This clone was observed once. At one of its ends the junction is not consistent with the germline gene, which may arise from a read error. V and J are TRBV7-9 and TRBJ1-3; tentative D call: TRBD1 (6 bases). Germline CDR1 SEHNR, CDR2 FQNEAQ (reference sequence). This CDR3 spans 16 amino acids. The CDR3 loop reads CASSPQGNEAGNTKYF. In DNA form, the CDR3 reads TGTGCCAGCAGCCCCCAGGGGAACGAGGCTGGAAACACCAAATATTTT.

Only one count was recorded for this clone. This chain connects TRBV28 to TRBJ1-5; 8 bases line up with TRBD1. The CDR3 covers 15 residues. V shed 6 bases, J shed 2 bases, and the junction held 6 bases outside the gene matches. CDR1 is MDHEN and CDR2 is SYDVKM in the germline V gene. The CDR3 sequence: CASSVAGGGNQPQHF. CDR3 DNA: TGTGCCAGCAGCGTTGCAGGGGGCGGCAATCAGCCCCAGCATTTT.

The rearrangement links TRBV27 to TRBJ1-3; D call uncertain. There are 17 residues in the CDR3. V gave up 1 base and J gave up 2 bases, with 15 bases separating them. Per germline, CDR1 MNHEY and CDR2 SMNVEV (reference sequence). CDR3 DNA sequence: TGTGCCAGCAGTTTATACCGGGGAATCCGGACTGGAAACACCATATATTTT. This gives the protein CASSLYRGIRTGNTIYF.

This clone has only a few counts. The chain couples TRBV19 to TRBJ2-5, with 9 nucleotides matching TRBD1. Germline V CDR1 and CDR2: LNHDA, SQIVND (reference sequence). CDR3 length equals 16 residues. The junction had 3 bases not matched to a gene; V was cut back by 0 bases and J by 1 base. CDR3 protein: CASSIETGGTQETQYF. The CDR3 DNA follows: TGTGCCAGTAGTATAGAGACAGGGGGGACCCAAGAGACCCAGTACTTC. Full variable domain (missing parts from reference TRBV19 and TRBJ2-5): DGGITQSPKYLFRKEGQNVTLSCEQNLNHDAMYWYRQDPGQGLRLIYYSQIVNDFQKGDIAEGYSVSREKKESFPLTVTSAQKNPTAFYLCASSIETGGTQETQYFGPGTRLLVL.

As DNA, the CDR3 is TGCGCCAGCAGTGATGTTAGCGGGGGGTTCGGGACCCAGTACTTC. It is translated as CASSDVSGGFGTQYF. The V and J genes are TRBV10-1 and TRBJ2-5; 10 positions match TRBD2. After removal of 3 bases from V and 7 bases from J, the junction contained 8 bases not matched to a gene. Germline V CDR1 and CDR2: WNHNN, SYGVQD (reference sequence). The CDR3 sequence is 15 residues long.

The V call is TRBV5-1, the J call TRBJ2-7, with TRBD1 identical over 9 bases. Trimming cost V 4 bases and J 0 bases; bases outside gene matches: 11. The germline V gene has CDR1 SGHRS and CDR2 YFSETQ. The CDR3 length is 17 residues. The CDR3 bases are TGCGCCAGCAGCGCCGCCTACCCGACAGGGGGCTCCTACGAGCAGTACTTC. Residues: CASSAAYPTGGSYEQYF.

CDR3 sequence (DNA): TGTGCCAGCAGTCGAGAGAGCTCCTACAATGAGCAGTTCTTC. Translated: CASSRESSYNEQFF. The chain has TRBV2 and TRBJ2-1; D remains unclear. Germline values: CDR1 SNHLY, CDR2 FYNNEI. This CDR3 spans 14 amino acids. V shed 5 bases and J shed 0 bases, with 8 bases lying between them. The full variable domain, completed using reference TRBV2 and TRBJ2-1, is EPEVTQTPSHQVTQMGQEVILRCVPISNHLYFYWYRQILGQKVEFLVSFYNNEISEKSEIFDDQFSVERPDGSNFTLKIRSTKLEDSAMYFCASSRESSYNEQFFGPGTRLTVL.

This clone showed up just once. V is TRBV11-2 and J is TRBJ2-4; possible D gene TRBD1, 5 bases. Trimming stripped 2 bases from V and 4 bases from J, with 9 bases between. Germline CDR1 SGHAT, CDR2 FQNNGV. The CDR3 extends over 14 amino acids. CDR3 residues: CASSLTGVKNIQYF. CDR3 sequence (DNA): TGTGCCAGCAGCTTAACAGGAGTAAAAAACATTCAGTACTTC.

This clone was detected only a few times. The chain couples TRBV29-1 to TRBJ1-2; no reliable D call. Germline loops: CDR1 SQVTM, CDR2 ANQGSEA. With 3 bases removed from V and 2 bases from J, the gap between germline ends came to 7 bases. CDR3 length: 12 amino acids. CDR3 in amino acids: CSVEVENYGYTF. CDR3 nucleotides: TGCAGCGTTGAGGTGGAGAACTATGGCTACACCTTC. The entire variable domain, with the rest obtained from reference TRBV29-1 and TRBJ1-2, is as follows: SAVISQKPSRDICQRGTSLTIQCQVDSQVTMMFWYRQQPGQSLTLIATANQGSEATYESGFVIDKFPISRPNLTFSTLTVSNMSPEDSSIYLCSVEVENYGYTFGSGTRLTVV.

The CDR3 DNA reads TGTGCCAGCAGTGACAGGGTAGTATGGCATTTT. Translation: CASSDRVVWHF. The gene calls are TRBV6-1 and TRBJ1-5; maybe TRBD1 (5 bases). The length of the CDR3 is 11 residues. The V gene lost 3 bases and the J gene lost 15 bases, with 12 bases spanning the gap. Germline V gene data show CDR1 as MNHNS and CDR2 as SASEGT.

V usage is TRBV19 and J usage is TRBJ1-5; weak D call: TRBD1 (6 bases). The CDR3 runs 16 residues. V was trimmed by 6 bases and J by 1 base, leaving 16 bases between them. The germline gives CDR1 LNHDA, CDR2 SQIVND (reference sequence). The CDR3 region has the DNA TGTGCCAGTAGCCCACGTGGGGGCTCCAGCAATCAGCCCCAGCATTTT. Amino acids: CASSPRGGSSNQPQHF.

V usage is TRBV28 and J usage is TRBJ1-3; no clear D. Between the trimmed V and J ends, which lost 6 bases and 2 bases, there was a span of 11 bases. CDR1 and CDR2 (germline): MDHEN, SYDVKM. CDR3 length: 14 residues. The CDR3 here is CASRLVTAGNTIYF. The CDR3 coding sequence is TGTGCCAGCAGATTGGTCACAGCTGGAAACACCATATATTTT.

This CDR3 is CASSVRGGVTDTQYF. The CDR3, as DNA: TGTGCCAGCAGCGTGCGCGGGGGGGTCACAGATACGCAGTATTTT. The J gene is TRBJ2-3, the V gene TRBV3-1 (or the pseudogene TRBV3-2); 9 bases map to TRBD2. With 5 bases clipped from V and 2 bases from J, the junction kept 5 bases outside the gene matches. The V gene's germline CDR1 is LGHDT and CDR2 YNNKEL (reference sequence). The CDR3 loop spans 15 amino acids.

V is TRBV28 and J is TRBJ1-2, with TRBD1 matching over 7 bases. The V and J ends lost 4 bases and 2 bases, in that order; junction bases with no gene match: 10. The CDR3 has 16 amino acids. The germline V gene encodes CDR1 MDHEN and CDR2 SYDVKM. In DNA, the CDR3 is TGTGCCAGCAGTTACCCTCCTGGACAGGAAAACTATGGCTACACCTTC. Translation: CASSYPPGQENYGYTF.

This chain uses TRBV4-1 with TRBJ2-5; TRBD2 matches at 7 bases. V trimming: 3 bases; J trimming: 1 base; junction bases outside the gene matches: 11. The CDR3 runs to 17 residues. Germline CDR1 and CDR2: MGHRA and YSYEKL. The CDR3 loop reads CASSQSGTTYVQETQYF. The CDR3 coding sequence is TGCGCCAGCAGCCAGTCCGGGACTACCTACGTCCAAGAGACCCAGTACTTC.

This chain links TRBV30 with TRBJ1-5, with 12 bases identical to TRBD1. Per the germline V gene, CDR1 is GTSNPN and CDR2 is SVGIG (reference sequence). There are 19 residues in the CDR3. The J segment lost 6 bases and the V segment lost 2 bases, leaving 17 bases of the junction unmatched. In DNA, the CDR3 is TGTGCCTGGAGTCCAGGGACAGGGGGCTCTCTCAAAAAATTTCAGCCCCAGCATTTT. It specifies CAWSPGTGGSLKKFQPQHF.

The chain joins TRBV19 to TRBJ1-2; unclear D gene. Looked up from germline, CDR1 is LNHDA and CDR2 is SQIVND (reference sequence). V gave up 6 bases and J gave up 1 base, with 21 bases separating them. This CDR3 is 17 amino acids long. The CDR3 protein is CASSIIASKTYNYGYTF. Written as DNA, the CDR3 is TGTGCCAGTAGCATTATTGCGTCGAAAACTTATAACTATGGCTACACCTTC.

The chain is built from TRBV10-2 and TRBJ2-5; 8 positions match TRBD2. The trim removed 3 bases at V and 2 bases at J, leaving 8 bases unmatched. Germline V gives CDR1 WSHSY, CDR2 SAAADI. This CDR3 is built from 16 residues. The DNA for the CDR3 is TGCGCCAGCAGTGAATCGGGCGGGGGGCTACAAGAGACCCAGTACTTC. This encodes CASSESGGGLQETQYF.

The rearrangement joins TRBV3-1 (or the pseudogene TRBV3-2) to TRBJ2-4, with 9 nucleotides matching TRBD1. J was trimmed by 9 bases and V by 4 bases; bases with no gene match: 13. The CDR3 has 16 amino acids. The germline gives CDR1 LGHDT, CDR2 YNNKEL (reference sequence). The CDR3 here is CASSPGQGSSAGIQYF. Written as DNA, the CDR3 is TGTGCCAGCAGCCCTGGACAGGGGTCATCAGCTGGCATTCAGTACTTC.

This chain links TRBV2 with TRBJ1-1; TRBD1 is a possible D gene (6 bases). The V end lost 8 bases, the J end lost 12 bases, and 25 bases lay between the germline ends. In germline, CDR1 is SNHLY, CDR2 FYNNEI. CDR3 length: 14 residues. The CDR3 protein is CASDLSHRPDRTFF. In nucleotides, the CDR3 is TGTGCCAGCGATCTAAGTCACAGGCCTGACAGGACTTTCTTT.

This clone was recorded once. The V gene is TRBV5-1, the J gene TRBJ2-2; maybe TRBD1 (6 bases). This CDR3 region has 14 residues. CDR1 and CDR2 from the germline V gene are SGHRS and YFSETQ. The V end lost 4 bases, the J end lost 1 base, and 8 bases lay between the germline ends. The CDR3 reads CASSARGNTGELFF. CDR3 DNA: TGCGCCAGCAGCGCCAGGGGGAACACCGGGGAGCTGTTTTTT. Drawing the rest from reference TRBV5-1 and TRBJ2-2, the complete variable domain is KAGVTQTPRYLIKTRGQQVTLSCSPISGHRSVSWYQQTPGQGLQFLFEYFSETQRNKGNFPGRFSGRQFSNSRSEMNVSTLELGDSALYLCASSARGNTGELFFGEGSRLTVL.

The genes are TRBV19 and TRBJ1-5, with a possible D match to TRBD1 (6 bases). This CDR3 contains 15 residues. Germline CDR1 and CDR2: LNHDA and SQIVND (reference sequence). Trimming stripped 4 bases from V and 3 bases from J, with 13 bases between. CDR3 nucleotide sequence: TGTGCCAGTAGTAGGTACAGGGAAAACAATCAGCCCCAGCATTTT. This gives the protein CASSRYRENNQPQHF.

J is TRBJ1-1 and V is TRBV18; 8 bases fit TRBD1. The V gene end was trimmed by 1 base and the J gene end by 3 bases; junction bases not matched to a gene: 7. Germline CDR1 reads KGHSH; CDR2 reads LQKENI. The CDR3 totals 16 residues. CDR3 sequence (DNA): TGTGCCAGCTCACCACAGACAGGACAGGGCCACACTGAAGCTTTCTTT. It translates to CASSPQTGQGHTEAFF.

The chain couples TRBV6-2 or TRBV6-3 to TRBJ2-1; TRBD2 matches 15 bases. From germline, CDR1 is MNHEY and CDR2 SVGEGT. V was pared by 4 bases and J by 9 bases, with 4 bases of the junction left unmatched. The CDR3 loop spans 15 amino acids. In DNA form, the CDR3 reads TGTGCCAGCAGTTGGACTAGCGGGGGGGCGGGTGAGCAGTTCTTC. It encodes CASSWTSGGAGEQFF.

This chain links TRBV20-1 with TRBJ2-7, with 8 bases identical to TRBD2. The CDR3 covers 16 residues. Trimming cost V 3 bases and J 3 bases; bases outside gene matches: 13. Germline assignment: CDR1 DFQATT and CDR2 SNEGSKA (reference sequence). The CDR3: CSASQPAGARDYEQYF. The CDR3 DNA reads TGCAGTGCTAGTCAGCCAGCGGGGGCCAGAGACTACGAGCAGTACTTC.

J is TRBJ1-1 and V is TRBV3-1 (or the pseudogene TRBV3-2); D is perhaps TRBD1 (5 bases). This CDR3 is 13 amino acids long. Germline values: CDR1 LGHDT, CDR2 YNNKEL (reference sequence). V was cut by 0 bases and J by 12 bases, with 14 bases left in between. The CDR3 region is CASSQEGGHQPFF. CDR3 DNA: TGTGCCAGCAGCCAAGAGGGAGGACATCAGCCTTTCTTT.